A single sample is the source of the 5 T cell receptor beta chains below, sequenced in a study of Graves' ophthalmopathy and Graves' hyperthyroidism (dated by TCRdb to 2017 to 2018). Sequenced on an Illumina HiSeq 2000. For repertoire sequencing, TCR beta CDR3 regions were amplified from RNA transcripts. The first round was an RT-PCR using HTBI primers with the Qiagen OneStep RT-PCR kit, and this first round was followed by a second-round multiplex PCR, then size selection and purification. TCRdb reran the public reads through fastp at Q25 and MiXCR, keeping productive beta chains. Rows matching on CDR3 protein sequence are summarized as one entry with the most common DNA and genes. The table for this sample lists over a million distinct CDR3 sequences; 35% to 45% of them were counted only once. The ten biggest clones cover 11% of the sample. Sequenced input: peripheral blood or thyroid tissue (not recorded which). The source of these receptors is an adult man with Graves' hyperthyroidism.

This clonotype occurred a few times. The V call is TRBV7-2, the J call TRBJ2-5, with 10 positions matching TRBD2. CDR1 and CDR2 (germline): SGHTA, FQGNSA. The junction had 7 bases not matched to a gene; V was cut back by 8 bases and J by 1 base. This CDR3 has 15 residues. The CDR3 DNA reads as TGTGCCAGCGGTTACCAGCGGGAGGGCCAAGAGACCCAGTACTTC. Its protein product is CASGYQREGQETQYF.

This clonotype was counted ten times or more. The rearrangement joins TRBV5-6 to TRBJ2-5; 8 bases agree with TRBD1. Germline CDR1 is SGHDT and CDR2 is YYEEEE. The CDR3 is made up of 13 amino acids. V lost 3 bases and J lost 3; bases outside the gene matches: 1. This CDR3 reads CASSWDRKETQYF. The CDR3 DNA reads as TGTGCCAGCAGCTGGGACAGGAAAGAGACCCAGTACTTC.

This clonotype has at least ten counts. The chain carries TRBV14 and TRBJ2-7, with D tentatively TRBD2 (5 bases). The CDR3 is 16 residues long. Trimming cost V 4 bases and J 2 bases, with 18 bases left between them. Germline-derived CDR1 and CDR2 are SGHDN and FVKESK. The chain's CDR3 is CASSPLGKGSTYEQYF. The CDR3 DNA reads TGTGCCAGCAGCCCTCTCGGGAAGGGCAGCACCTACGAGCAGTACTTC.

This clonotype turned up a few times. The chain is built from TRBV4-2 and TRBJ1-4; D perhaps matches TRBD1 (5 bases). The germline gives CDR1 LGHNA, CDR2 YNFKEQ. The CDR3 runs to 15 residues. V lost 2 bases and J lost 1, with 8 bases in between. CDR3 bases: TGTGCCAGCAGCCAAACCGGGGGAACTAATGAAAAACTGTTTTTT. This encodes CASSQTGGTNEKLFF.

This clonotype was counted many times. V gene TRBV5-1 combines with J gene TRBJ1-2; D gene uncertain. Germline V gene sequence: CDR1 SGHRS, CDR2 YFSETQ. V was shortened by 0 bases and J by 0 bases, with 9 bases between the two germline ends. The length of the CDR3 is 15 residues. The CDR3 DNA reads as TGCGCCAGCAGCTTGGAAGGCAGCACTAACTATGGCTACACCTTC. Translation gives CASSLEGSTNYGYTF.